Shown below are 15 T cell receptor beta chains from a single sample sequenced in a study of blood T cells in healthy people across ages. It was with a sample-barcoded 5' primer and a J-beta primer mix that a second PCR of roughly 6 to 12 cycles was run. Via MiXCR, TCRdb re-called the 5' RACE reads, giving one row per CDR3 protein. The sample lists roughly 1,100,000 distinct CDR3 sequences, 25% seen once, with around 0.75% in the top ten. This sample was shared with a second study, whose subject was T cells of mothers and their children.

The specimen was blood. The receptors shown here come from a girl aged 2-10 years in good health.

This chain links TRBV29-1 with TRBJ2-2, with D perhaps TRBD2 (5 bases). The germline V and J ends were trimmed by 2 bases and 5 bases, with 6 bases remaining between them. Per germline, CDR1 SQVTM and CDR2 ANQGSEA. This CDR3 has 12 residues. The CDR3 loop reads CSVERLTGELFF. The CDR3 nucleotides read TGCAGCGTTGAAAGACTAACCGGGGAGCTGTTTTTT.

The CDR3 coding sequence is TGTGCCAGTTCAAGACAGGCCACATCCTACGAGCAGTACTTC. This translates into CASSRQATSYEQYF. The rearrangement uses TRBV7-2 and TRBJ2-7; D might be TRBD1 (6 bases). The CDR3 runs to 14 residues. The ends were cut back, 9 bases at V and 1 base at J, with 16 bases in the middle. Germline loops: CDR1 SGHTA, CDR2 FQGNSA. Drawing the rest from reference TRBV7-2 and TRBJ2-7, the complete variable domain is GAGVSQSPSNKVTEKGKDVELRCDPISGHTALYWYRQSLGQGLEFLIYFQGNSAPDKSGLPSDRFSAERTGGSVSTLTIQRTQQEDSAVYLCASSRQATSYEQYFGPGTRLTVT.

This clonotype was counted a few times. The J gene is TRBJ1-2, the V gene TRBV4-3; TRBD1 agrees at 9 bases. There are 13 residues in the CDR3. CDR1 is LGHNA and CDR2 is YSLEER in the germline V gene. Trimming cost V 5 bases and J 8 bases; bases outside gene matches: 6. CDR3 DNA: TGCGCCAGCAGCGGCGGGACAGGGTGGGGCTACACCTTC. Its translation is CASSGGTGWGYTF.

The CDR3 protein is CASSPTPGQVVDKNIQYF. The CDR3 DNA sequence: TGTGCCAGCAGCCCAACCCCGGGACAGGTCGTGGACAAAAACATTCAGTACTTC. The rearrangement uses TRBV7-8 and TRBJ2-4; 8 nucleotides line up with TRBD1. V trimming: 5 bases; J trimming: 3 bases; junction bases outside the gene matches: 15. Germline CDR1 SGHVS, CDR2 FQNEAQ. This CDR3 has 18 residues.

The rearrangement uses TRBV27 and TRBJ2-5; 13 nucleotides agree with TRBD2. V dropped 6 bases and J dropped 5; count of bases not matched to a gene: 6. This CDR3 is built from 15 residues. Germline V lookup: CDR1 MNHEY, CDR2 SMNVEV (reference sequence). Written as DNA, the CDR3 is TGTGCCAGCAGGACTAGCGGGGGGAGAGCGGAGACCCAGTACTTC. Translation: CASRTSGGRAETQYF.

DNA of the CDR3: TGCAGCGTTCGACTGGGGGACACTGAAGCTTTCTTT. This codes for CSVRLGDTEAFF. V gene TRBV29-1 combines with J gene TRBJ1-1, with D possibly matching TRBD1 (5 bases). The V and J ends lost 5 bases and 3 bases respectively, with 10 bases between them. Germline V CDR1 and CDR2: SQVTM, ANQGSEA. The CDR3 has 12 amino acids.

The CDR3 region has the DNA TGTGCCAGCAGCATTCCCCGGGGAGAGACCCAGTACTTC. It translates to CASSIPRGETQYF. The genes are TRBV7-9 and TRBJ2-5, with D perhaps TRBD2 (5 bases). Germline V gene lookup returns CDR1 SEHNR and CDR2 FQNEAQ (reference sequence). CDR3 length equals 13 residues. The V end lost 5 bases, the J end lost 4 bases, and 11 bases lay between the germline ends.

This clonotype was recorded at least ten times. This rearrangement joins TRBV5-1 to TRBJ2-7, with a possible D match to TRBD1 (5 bases). The V gene lost 2 bases and the J gene lost 3 bases, with 9 bases spanning the gap. The CDR3 length is 13 residues. CDR1 is SGHRS, CDR2 YFSETQ, per germline. The CDR3 DNA is TGCGCCAGCAGCTTCCAGGGTAACTACGAGCAGTACTTC. This gives the protein CASSFQGNYEQYF.

This clonotype was counted many times. The junction shows a germline mismatch at one end, possibly a read error. The rearrangement links TRBV5-1 to TRBJ2-5; D remains unclear. The CDR3 runs to 12 residues. Per the germline V gene, CDR1 is SGHRS and CDR2 is YFSETQ. CDR3 in amino acids: CASSSYQETQYF. The CDR3 DNA sequence: TGTGCCAGCAGCTCGTACCAAGAGACCCAGTACTTC.

This clonotype showed up just a few times. V gene TRBV7-8 combines with J gene TRBJ2-3; D unclear. Germline CDR1 SGHVS, CDR2 FQNEAQ. The CDR3 is 14 residues long. V was clipped by 1 base and J by 4 bases, with 9 bases between them. The CDR3 coding sequence is TGTGCCAGCAGCTTAGAGAGTACGTCAGATACGCAGTATTTT. Encoded protein: CASSLESTSDTQYF. Variable domain in full (rest from reference TRBV7-8 and TRBJ2-3): GAGVSQSPRYKVAKRGQDVALRCDPISGHVSLFWYQQALGQGPEFLTYFQNEAQLDKSGLPSDRFFAERPEGSVSTLKIQRTQQEDSAVYLCASSLESTSDTQYFGPGTRLTVL.

This clonotype was counted only a few times. The J gene is TRBJ1-5, the V gene TRBV20-1; TRBD1 aligns across 10 bases. Losses at the gene ends were 5 bases for V and 6 bases for J; bases not matched to a gene: 10. This CDR3 comprises 15 residues. Germline V CDR1 and CDR2: DFQATT, SNEGSKA (reference sequence). In DNA form, the CDR3 reads TGCAGTGCTTCAACCGGGACAGGGGTTAGTCAGCCCCAGCATTTT. It yields the protein CSASTGTGVSQPQHF.

The V and J genes are TRBV4-1 and TRBJ2-5; TRBD2 matches at 8 bases. The last part of the DNA fits TRBJ2-1 better; the J call may be wrong. The CDR3 length is 15 residues. CDR1 and CDR2 (germline): MGHRA, YSYEKL. The DNA for the CDR3 is TGCGCCAGCAGCCAAGAACCTAGCGGGCCTAGTGAGCAGTTCTTC. Translation gives CASSQEPSGPSEQFF.

This clonotype was counted between two and nine times. The genes are TRBV9 and TRBJ1-2; D is possibly TRBD1 (5 bases). V lost 6 bases and J lost 2, with 17 bases in between. Germline CDR1 reads SGDLS; CDR2 reads YYNGEE. The length of the CDR3 is 15 residues. The CDR3 spells CASNLSGGTNYGYTF. CDR3 coding DNA: TGTGCCAGCAACCTAAGTGGAGGGACCAACTATGGCTACACCTTC. Variable domain in full (rest from reference TRBV9 and TRBJ1-2): DSGVTQTPKHLITATGQRVTLRCSPRSGDLSVYWYQQSLDQGLQFLIQYYNGEERAKGNILERFSAQQFPDLHSELNLSSLELGDSALYFCASNLSGGTNYGYTFGSGTRLTVV.

This chain connects TRBV7-3 to TRBJ2-5, with 7 bases identical to TRBD2. The J call may be incorrect, as the DNA end agrees better with TRBJ2-1. Germline values: CDR1 SGHTA, CDR2 FQGTGA. CDR3 length: 16 residues. As DNA, the CDR3 is TGTGCCAGCAGCTCCAACGGTGGCGGGGGATACAATGAGCAGTTCTTC. It specifies CASSSNGGGGYNEQFF.

Many counts were recorded for this clonotype. The germline gene is not matched at one end of the junction; a read error may be the cause. J is TRBJ2-1 and V is TRBV5-1, with D perhaps being TRBD1 or TRBD2 (6 bases each). Germline CDR1 reads SGHRS; CDR2 reads YFSETQ. The length of the CDR3 is 15 residues. The CDR3 loop reads CASSLEGGSYNEQFF. The CDR3 bases are TGTGCCAGCAGCTTAGAAGGGGGGAGCTACAATGAGCAGTTCTTC.